This entry lists 8 T cell receptor beta chains sequenced from one sample in a study of Tregs in tolerant kidney transplant recipients. Here immunoSEQ multiplex PCR was the method, and the copy in TCRdb shows in-frame clones only, minus some. The sample consists of over 60,000 clones, roughly 98% of them appearing once. The sample in question was CD4+ T cells from blood, obtained before the transplant. These receptors were collected from a human donor who received a combined kidney and bone marrow transplant.

This chain uses TRBV11-2 with TRBJ2-5; the match to TRBD1 covers 7 bases. There are 16 residues in the CDR3. Looked up from germline, CDR1 is SGHAT and CDR2 is FQNNGV. V lost 10 bases and J lost 1; bases outside the gene matches: 15. CDR3 nucleotides: TGTGCCACCAAGACCACCTTCTGGGACAGCCAAGAGACCCAGTACTTC. It yields the protein CATKTTFWDSQETQYF.

The chain is built from TRBV10-3 and TRBJ1-3; the D gene is possibly TRBD1 (5 bases). CDR1 and CDR2 from the germline V gene are ENHRY and SYGVKD. CDR3 length: 12 residues. The V end was cut by 6 bases, the J end by 5 bases, with 8 bases between. The CDR3 DNA follows: TGTGCCATCAGCAGACAGAGAAACACCATATATTTT. Protein: CAISRQRNTIYF.

This clone was seen just once. V and J are TRBV5-5 and TRBJ2-7; TRBD1 is a possible D gene (6 bases). This CDR3 has 14 amino acids. Trimming stripped 6 bases from V and 4 bases from J, with 17 bases between. In germline, CDR1 is SGHKS, CDR2 YYEKEE (reference sequence). CDR3 amino acids: CASTRTEPIYEQYF. The CDR3 DNA follows: TGTGCCAGCACCCGGACAGAACCTATTTACGAGCAGTACTTC.

This chain joins TRBV29-1 and TRBJ2-5; 7 nucleotides align to TRBD1. CDR3 length: 17 amino acids. With 5 bases clipped from V and 3 bases from J, the junction kept 18 bases outside the gene matches. In germline, CDR1 is SQVTM, CDR2 ANQGSEA. As DNA, the CDR3 is TGCAGCGTTCCAGGGACAGCGATCGGTCTAACAAAAGAGACCCAGTACTTC. This codes for CSVPGTAIGLTKETQYF.

The chain is built from TRBV6-5 and TRBJ1-5; 7 bases align to TRBD1. The germline CDR1 and CDR2 sequences are MNHEY and SVGAGI. J lost 7 bases, V lost 5 bases, and 11 bases had no gene match. The CDR3 loop spans 15 amino acids. The CDR3 loop is CASSPRNRGQQPQHF. The DNA for the CDR3 is TGTGCCAGCAGTCCCCGGAACAGGGGACAACAGCCCCAGCATTTT.

The J gene is TRBJ2-3, the V gene TRBV30; 10 nucleotides agree with TRBD2. The CDR3 contains 15 residues. V lost 3 bases, J lost 6 bases, and 9 bases stayed unmatched. The germline V gene encodes CDR1 GTSNPN and CDR2 SVGIG (reference sequence). CDR3 region: CAWRVRSGRGDTQYF. DNA of the CDR3: TGTGCCTGGAGAGTGAGAAGCGGGAGGGGGGATACGCAGTATTTT.

This clone was recorded once. This chain connects TRBV4-3 to TRBJ2-7; 10 positions agree with TRBD1. Germline CDR1 is LGHNA and CDR2 is YSLEER. V shed 5 bases and J 5 bases; nucleotides not matched to a gene: 0. This CDR3 has 12 residues. CDR3 protein: CASSGQGDEQYF. CDR3 DNA: TGCGCCAGCAGCGGACAGGGGGACGAGCAGTACTTC.

This chain connects TRBV9 to TRBJ2-5, with D possibly matching TRBD2 (5 bases). The DNA matches TRBJ2-7 better at its end, which makes the J call doubtful. Germline assignment: CDR1 SGDLS and CDR2 YYNGEE. This CDR3 comprises 14 residues. CDR3 residues: CASSVGGPSGEQYF. In DNA, the CDR3 is TGTGCCAGCAGCGTAGGTGGCCCGAGCGGCGAGCAGTACTTC.